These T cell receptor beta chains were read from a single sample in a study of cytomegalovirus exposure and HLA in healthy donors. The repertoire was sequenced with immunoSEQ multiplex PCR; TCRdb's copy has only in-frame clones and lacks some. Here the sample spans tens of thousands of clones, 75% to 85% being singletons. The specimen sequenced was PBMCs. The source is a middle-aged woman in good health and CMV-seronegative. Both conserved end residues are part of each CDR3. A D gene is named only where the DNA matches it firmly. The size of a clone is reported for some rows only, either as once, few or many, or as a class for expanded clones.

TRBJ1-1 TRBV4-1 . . CASSLGGGMNTEAFF TGCGCCAGCAGCCTGGGGGGGGGCATGAACACTGAAGCTTTCTTT
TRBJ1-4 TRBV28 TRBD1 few CASSDRVEKLFF TGTGCCAGCAGTGACAGGGTTGAAAAACTGTTTTTT
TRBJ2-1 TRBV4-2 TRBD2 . CASSQDRGRANEQFF TGTGCCAGCAGCCAAGATCGCGGGAGGGCCAATGAGCAGTTCTTC
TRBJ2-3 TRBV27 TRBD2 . CASRPRSASGTARTDTQYF TGTGCCAGCAGACCCCGGTCGGCTAGCGGGACCGCCCGCACAGATACGCAGTATTTT
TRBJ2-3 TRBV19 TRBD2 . CASSRTRGTDTQYF TGTGCCAGTAGTAGGACTAGAGGGACAGATACGCAGTATTTT
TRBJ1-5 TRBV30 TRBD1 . CAWSQGQGDQPQHF TGTGCCTGGAGTCAAGGACAGGGGGATCAGCCCCAGCATTTT
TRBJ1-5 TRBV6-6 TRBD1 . CASSGQGIDNQPQHF TGTGCCAGCAGTGGACAGGGGATAGACAATCAGCCCCAGCATTTT
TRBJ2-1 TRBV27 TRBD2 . CASSLLAGGPNEQFF TGTGCCAGCAGCCTACTAGCGGGAGGGCCCAATGAGCAGTTCTTC
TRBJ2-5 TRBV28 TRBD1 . CASSPPTGAETQYF TGTGCCAGCAGCCCCCCGACAGGGGCAGAGACCCAGTACTTC
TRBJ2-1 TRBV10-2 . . CASSERRGSSYNEQFF TGCGCCAGCAGTGAGCGAAGAGGGAGCTCCTACAATGAGCAGTTCTTC
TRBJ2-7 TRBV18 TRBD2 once CASSPGLAYEQYF TGTGCCAGCTCACCAGGACTAGCCTACGAGCAGTACTTC
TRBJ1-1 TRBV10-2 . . CASVSGVPNTEAFF TGCGCCAGCGTTAGCGGGGTCCCAAACACTGAAGCTTTCTTT
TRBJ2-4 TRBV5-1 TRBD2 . CASSADKFRIAGVIKNIQYF TGCGCCAGCAGCGCCGACAAGTTCCGAATAGCGGGAGTCATCAAAAACATTCAGTACTTC
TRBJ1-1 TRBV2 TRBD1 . CATTGQGGNTEAFF TGTGCCACCACTGGACAGGGCGGGAACACTGAAGCTTTCTTT
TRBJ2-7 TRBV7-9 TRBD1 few CASSNVGQGREQYF TGTGCCAGCAGCAACGTTGGACAGGGCAGGGAGCAGTACTTC
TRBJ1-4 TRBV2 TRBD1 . CASSESDRPQYSNEKLFF TGTGCCAGCAGTGAATCGGACAGGCCGCAATACTCGAATGAAAAACTGTTTTTT
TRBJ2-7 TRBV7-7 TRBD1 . CASSPGQGYEQYF TGTGCTAGCAGCCCGGGACAGGGGTACGAGCAGTACTTC
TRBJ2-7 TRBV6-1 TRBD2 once CASSEGGRRLYEQYF TGTGCCAGCAGTGAAGGCGGGAGGCGCCTCTACGAGCAGTACTTC
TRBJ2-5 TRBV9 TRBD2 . CASSVGGLAGDERETQYF TGTGCCAGCAGCGTAGGGGGACTAGCGGGAGACGAGAGAGAGACCCAGTACTTC
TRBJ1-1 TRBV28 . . CASSAIDRYEAFF TGTGCCAGCAGTGCGATAGACAGGTATGAAGCTTTCTTT
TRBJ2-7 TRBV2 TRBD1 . CASSAGTGDYEQYF TGTGCCAGCAGTGCCGGGACAGGGGACTACGAGCAGTACTTC
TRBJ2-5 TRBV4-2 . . CASSQETSGETQYF TGTGCCAGCAGCCAAGAGACGAGCGGAGAGACCCAGTACTTC
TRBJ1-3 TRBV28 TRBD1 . CASSPIRGTSGNTIYF TGTGCCAGCAGTCCGATCAGGGGGACCTCTGGAAACACCATATATTTT
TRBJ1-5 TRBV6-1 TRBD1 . CASSAQGQGVGQPQHF TGTGCCAGCAGTGCCCAGGGACAGGGAGTAGGACAGCCCCAGCATTTT
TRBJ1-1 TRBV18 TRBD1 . CASSPSSQGALTEAFF TGTGCCAGCTCACCGTCTTCGCAGGGGGCCTTAACTGAAGCTTTCTTT
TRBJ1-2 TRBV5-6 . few CASSFGPGDYGYTF .
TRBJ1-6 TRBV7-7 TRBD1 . CASSPKVDRDSPLHF TGTGCTAGCAGCCCGAAGGTCGACAGGGACTCACCCCTCCACTTT
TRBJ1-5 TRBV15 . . CATSRGGAGNQPQHF TGTGCCACCAGCAGAGGAGGAGCGGGGAATCAGCCCCAGCATTTT
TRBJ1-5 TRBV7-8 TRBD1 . CASSLRGAQGAHQPQHF TGTGCCAGCAGCTTACGAGGGGCCCAGGGGGCCCATCAGCCCCAGCATTTT
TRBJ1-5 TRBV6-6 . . CASTPYADNSNQPQHF TGTGCCAGCACCCCCTACGCGGATAATAGCAATCAGCCCCAGCATTTT
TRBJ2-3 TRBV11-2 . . CASSLGETQYF TGTGCCAGCAGCTTGGGAGAAACGCAGTATTTT
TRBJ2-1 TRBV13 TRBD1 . CASSHRDRAYNEQFF TGTGCCAGCAGCCATAGGGACAGGGCCTACAATGAGCAGTTCTTC
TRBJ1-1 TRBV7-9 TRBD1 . CATTAGGQNTEAFF TGTGCCACTACCGCAGGGGGTCAGAACACTGAAGCTTTCTTT
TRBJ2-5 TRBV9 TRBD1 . CASSLHPQGSRGTQYF TGTGCCAGCAGCCTTCATCCACAGGGGAGTCGGGGGACCCAGTACTTC
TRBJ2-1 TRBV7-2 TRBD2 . CASSLPSGGSYNEQFF TGTGCCAGCAGCTTACCTAGCGGGGGCTCCTACAATGAGCAGTTCTTC
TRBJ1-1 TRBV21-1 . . CASSGRDRHPRVFTEAFF TGTGCCAGCAGCGGACGGGACAGGCACCCCCGAGTCTTCACTGAAGCTTTCTTT
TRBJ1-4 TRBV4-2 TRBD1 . CASSQIYSFGQGAQDNEKLFF TGTGCCAGCAGCCAAATCTACTCGTTCGGACAGGGGGCTCAGGATAATGAAAAACTGTTTTTT
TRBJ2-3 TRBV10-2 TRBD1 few CASTRTGDADTQYF TGCGCCAGTACCAGGACAGGGGACGCAGATACGCAGTATTTT
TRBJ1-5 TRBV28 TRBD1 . CAGGTAFSNQPQHF TGTGCTGGGGGGACAGCGTTTAGCAATCAGCCCCAGCATTTT
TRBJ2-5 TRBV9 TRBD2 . CASSVGTSGRAQETQYF TGTGCCAGCAGCGTCGGGACTAGCGGGAGAGCGCAAGAGACCCAGTACTTC
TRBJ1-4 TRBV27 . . CASSSTTGATNEKLFF TGTGCCAGCAGTTCAACGACAGGTGCAACTAATGAAAAACTGTTTTTT
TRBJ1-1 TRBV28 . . CASSSVPGGTNTEAFF TGTGCCAGCAGTTCAGTGCCCGGTGGGACAAACACTGAAGCTTTCTTT